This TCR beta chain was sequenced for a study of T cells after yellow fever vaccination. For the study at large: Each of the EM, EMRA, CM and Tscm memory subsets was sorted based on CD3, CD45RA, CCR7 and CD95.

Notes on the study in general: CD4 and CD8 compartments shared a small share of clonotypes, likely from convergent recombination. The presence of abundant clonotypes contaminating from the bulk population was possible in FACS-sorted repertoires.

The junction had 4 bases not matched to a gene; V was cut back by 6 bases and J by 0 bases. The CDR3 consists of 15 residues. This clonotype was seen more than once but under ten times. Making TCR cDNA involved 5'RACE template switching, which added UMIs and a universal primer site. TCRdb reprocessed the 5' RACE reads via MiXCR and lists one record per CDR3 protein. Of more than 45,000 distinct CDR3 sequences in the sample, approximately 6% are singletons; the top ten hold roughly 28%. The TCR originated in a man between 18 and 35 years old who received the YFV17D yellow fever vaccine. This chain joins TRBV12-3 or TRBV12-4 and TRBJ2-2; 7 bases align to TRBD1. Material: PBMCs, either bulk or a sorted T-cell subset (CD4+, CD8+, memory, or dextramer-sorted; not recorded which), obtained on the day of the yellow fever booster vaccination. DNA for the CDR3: TGTGCCAGCAGCCCCGACAGGGCGAACACCGGGGAGCTGTTTTTT. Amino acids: CASSPDRANTGELFF.